This entry describes one T cell receptor (beta chain). There are a few counts of this clonotype. It lacks a known antigen. One base away there is no much larger clone; base qualities are not given. Sequenced on an Illumina NovaSeq 6000. TCR cDNA was synthesized by 5'RACE template switching, which introduced a universal primer site and unique molecular identifiers. Priming for cDNA synthesis came from both the TCR alpha and TCR beta constant segments. Two PCR steps were used to amplify libraries, with sample barcodes and sequencing adapters being added in the second step. Sequencing of libraries was performed on Illumina HiSeq 2500 (2x100 bp) or NovaSeq (2x150 bp). From the authors' description of their analysis: Reads were demultiplexed and collapsed into UMI consensus sequences with MIGEC, and V(D)J alignment was performed with MiXCR. Vaccine-responding clonotypes were identified with edgeR using replicate PBMC samples, with FDR below 0.01 and a log2 fold change above 5 up to day 15 being required. CD4 or CD8 identity was assigned to each bulk clonotype according to whether the clonotype was present at higher abundance in the sequenced CD4 repertoire or the sequenced CD8 repertoire. Using fastp at Q25 and MiXCR, TCRdb reprocessed the public reads and kept productive beta chains. Every CDR3 protein is listed once, alongside the most common genes and DNA of its rows. In this record, the V and J calls reflect TCRdb's handling and not the investigators' own analysis. This sample is represented by about 99,000 distinct CDR3 sequences; approximately 6.3% of them were singletons. The leading ten clones occupy over 40% of the sample.

Explained via the paper, the treatment or condition label denotes: live attenuated yellow fever vaccine strain. PBMCs were isolated from peripheral blood using a standard Ficoll-Paque protocol. Dynabeads CD4 and CD8 positive selection kits were used to isolate CD4 and CD8 T-cell fractions. TriZol was used to extract RNA from bulk PBMCs, CD4 and CD8 fractions, and dextramer-positive and dextramer-negative fractions. The sample belongs to a study of T cells after yellow fever vaccination (dated by TCRdb to between 2018 and 2020). Regarding the study in general: Libraries from fractions with low cell numbers were prepared with the SMART-Seq v4 Ultra Low Input RNA kit. Bulk TCR alpha and beta repertoires were sequenced longitudinally to track T-cell clones before and after primary and booster YFV17D yellow fever vaccination. Two healthy male donors made up the cohort, one aged 18 to 30 years and the other aged 30 to 40 years. Bulk PBMC replicates and cell subsets were isolated from blood drawn at multiple timepoints before and after both primary and secondary immunization. General study outcomes and caveats: Most clones expanded after primary vaccination (around 96% of CD4 and 88% of CD8) were re-detected after the booster, suggesting that broad memory maintenance occurred. A small share of clonotypes occurred in both CD4 and CD8 compartments, likely arising from convergent recombination. FACS-sorted repertoires could contain abundant contaminating clonotypes from the bulk population, so computational filtering was required. Compared with the primary T-cell response, the secondary T-cell response was faster but weaker, reaching its peak on day 5 rather than on day 15. The study included only two donors, which limits how far the findings can be generalized.

Taken from cysteine to phenylalanine, the CDR3 has 14 residues. The read is trimmed to its CDR3 DNA, 42 bases read in frame from base 1. V is trimmed back by 3 bases and J by 3 bases, and the junction contains 3 bases that no gene match accounts for. Based on the germline V gene, the CDR1 and CDR2 sequences are SGDLS and YYNGEE. The material sequenced was CD8+ T cells sorted from PBMCs, taken 10 days after the yellow fever booster vaccination. The chain is encoded by TRBV9 joined to TRBJ2-5; 9 bases in the middle match TRBD2. This TCR derives from a man aged 18 to 30 who received the YFV17D yellow fever vaccine. The CDR3 in this case is CASSGRLAEETQYF. The DNA is TGTGCCAGCAGCGGCAGACTAGCGGAAGAGACCCAGTACTTC.